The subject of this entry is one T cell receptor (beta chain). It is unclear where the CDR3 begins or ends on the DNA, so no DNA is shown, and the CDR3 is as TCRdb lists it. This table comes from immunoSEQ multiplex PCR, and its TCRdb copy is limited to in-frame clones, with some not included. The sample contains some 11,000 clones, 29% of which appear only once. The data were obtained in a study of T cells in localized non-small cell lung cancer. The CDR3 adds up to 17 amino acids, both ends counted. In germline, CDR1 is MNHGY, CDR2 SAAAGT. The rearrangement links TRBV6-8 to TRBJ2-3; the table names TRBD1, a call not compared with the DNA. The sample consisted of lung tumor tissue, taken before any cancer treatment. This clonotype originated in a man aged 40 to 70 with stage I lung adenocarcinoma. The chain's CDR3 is CASSSSTGTGGTDTQYF.